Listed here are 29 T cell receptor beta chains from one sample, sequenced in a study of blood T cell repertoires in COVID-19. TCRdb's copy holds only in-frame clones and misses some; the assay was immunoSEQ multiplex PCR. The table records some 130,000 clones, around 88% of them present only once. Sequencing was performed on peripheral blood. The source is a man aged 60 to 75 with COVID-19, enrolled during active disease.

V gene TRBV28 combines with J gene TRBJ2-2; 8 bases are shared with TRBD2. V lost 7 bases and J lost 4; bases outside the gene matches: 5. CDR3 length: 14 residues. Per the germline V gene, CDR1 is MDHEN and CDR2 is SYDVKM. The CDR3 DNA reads TGTGCCAGCATGGGCGGGGGGCCCACCGGGGAGCTGTTTTTT. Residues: CASMGGGPTGELFF.

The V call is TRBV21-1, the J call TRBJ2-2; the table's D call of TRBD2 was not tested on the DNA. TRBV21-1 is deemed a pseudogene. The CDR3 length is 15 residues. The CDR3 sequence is CASSKERFYTGELFF. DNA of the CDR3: TGTGCCAGCAGCAAAGAGAGGTTTTACACCGGGGAGCTGTTTTTT.

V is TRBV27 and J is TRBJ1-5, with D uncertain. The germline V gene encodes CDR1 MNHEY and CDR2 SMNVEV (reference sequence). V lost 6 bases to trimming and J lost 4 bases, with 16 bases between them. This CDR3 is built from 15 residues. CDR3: CASRSRRTANQPQHF. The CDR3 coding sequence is TGTGCCAGCAGATCGCGAAGAACAGCAAATCAGCCCCAGCATTTT.

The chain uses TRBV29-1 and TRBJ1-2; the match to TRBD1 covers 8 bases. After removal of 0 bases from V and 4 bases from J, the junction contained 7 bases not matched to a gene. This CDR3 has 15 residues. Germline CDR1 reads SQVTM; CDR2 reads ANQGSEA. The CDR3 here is CSVEDIRTGLYGYTF. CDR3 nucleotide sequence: TGCAGCGTTGAAGACATCCGGACAGGGCTCTATGGCTACACCTTC.

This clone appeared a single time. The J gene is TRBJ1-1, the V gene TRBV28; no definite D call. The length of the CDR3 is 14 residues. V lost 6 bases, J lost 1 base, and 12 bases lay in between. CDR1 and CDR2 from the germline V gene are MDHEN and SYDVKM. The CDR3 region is CASSPLAPNTEAFF. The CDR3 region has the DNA TGTGCCAGCAGCCCCCTAGCTCCGAACACTGAAGCTTTCTTT.

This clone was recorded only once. The CDR3 protein is CASSYADRAEAFF. CDR3 nucleotide sequence: TGTGCCAGCAGTTACGCAGACAGGGCTGAAGCTTTCTTT. The J gene is TRBJ1-1, the V gene TRBV6-5; 7 positions match TRBD1. Germline V CDR1 and CDR2: MNHEY, SVGAGI. This CDR3 has 13 amino acids. V trimming: 2 bases; J trimming: 6 bases; junction bases outside the gene matches: 3.

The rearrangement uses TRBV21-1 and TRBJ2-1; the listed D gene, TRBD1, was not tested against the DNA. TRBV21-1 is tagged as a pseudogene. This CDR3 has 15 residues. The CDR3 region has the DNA TGTGCCAGCAGCAAAGATAGGGACACCTACAATGAGCAGTTCTTC. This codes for CASSKDRDTYNEQFF.

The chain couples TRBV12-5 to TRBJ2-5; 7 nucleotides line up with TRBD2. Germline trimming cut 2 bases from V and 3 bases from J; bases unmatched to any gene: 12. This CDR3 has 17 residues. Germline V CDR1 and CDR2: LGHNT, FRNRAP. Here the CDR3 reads CASGLPRAGLAKETQYF. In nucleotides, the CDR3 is TGTGCTAGTGGTTTGCCAAGAGCGGGACTGGCAAAAGAGACCCAGTACTTC.

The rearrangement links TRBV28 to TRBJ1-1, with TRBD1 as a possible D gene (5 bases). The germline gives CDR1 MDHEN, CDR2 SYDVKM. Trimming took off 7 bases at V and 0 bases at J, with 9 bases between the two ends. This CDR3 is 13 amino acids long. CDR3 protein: CASIRTMNTEAFF. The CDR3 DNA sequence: TGTGCCAGCATTCGGACAATGAACACTGAAGCTTTCTTT.

The CDR3 nucleotides read TGTGCCAGCAGTTCGTCGAAGGGGGTTCTCTCCTATGGCTACACCTTC. Translating it yields CASSSSKGVLSYGYTF. V and J are TRBV7-9 and TRBJ1-2; a possible D gene is TRBD1 (6 bases). The germline CDR1 and CDR2 sequences are SEHNR and FQNEAQ (reference sequence). CDR3 size: 16 residues. The V end was cut by 6 bases, the J end by 4 bases, with 21 bases between.

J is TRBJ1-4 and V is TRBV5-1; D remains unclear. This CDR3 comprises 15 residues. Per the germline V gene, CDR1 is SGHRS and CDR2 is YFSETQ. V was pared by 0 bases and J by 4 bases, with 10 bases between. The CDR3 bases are TGCGCCAGCAGCTTGGACACCTTATTTAATGAAAAACTGTTTTTT. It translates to CASSLDTLFNEKLFF.

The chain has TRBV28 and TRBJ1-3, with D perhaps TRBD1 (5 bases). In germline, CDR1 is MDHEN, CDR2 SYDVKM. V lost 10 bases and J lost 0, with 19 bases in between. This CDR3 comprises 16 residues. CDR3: CATRGTGNLSGNTIYF. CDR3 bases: TGTGCCACCCGGGGGACGGGGAACCTCTCTGGAAACACCATATATTTT.

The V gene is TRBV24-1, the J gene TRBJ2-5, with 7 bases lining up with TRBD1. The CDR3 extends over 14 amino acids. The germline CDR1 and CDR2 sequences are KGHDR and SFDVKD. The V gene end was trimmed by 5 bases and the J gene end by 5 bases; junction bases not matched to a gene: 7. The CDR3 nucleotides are TGTGCCACCAGTGGCACAGGGGATGGGGAGACCCAGTACTTC. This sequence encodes CATSGTGDGETQYF.

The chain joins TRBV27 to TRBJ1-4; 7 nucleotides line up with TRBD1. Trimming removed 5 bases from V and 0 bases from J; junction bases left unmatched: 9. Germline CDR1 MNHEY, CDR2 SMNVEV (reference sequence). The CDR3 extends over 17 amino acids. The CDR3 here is CASSPGQLGATNEKLFF. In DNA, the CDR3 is TGTGCCAGCAGTCCGGGACAGCTAGGTGCAACTAATGAAAAACTGTTTTTT.

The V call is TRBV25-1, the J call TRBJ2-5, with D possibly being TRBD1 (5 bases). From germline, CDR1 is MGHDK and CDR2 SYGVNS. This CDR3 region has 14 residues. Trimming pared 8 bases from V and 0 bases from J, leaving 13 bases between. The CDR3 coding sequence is TGTGCCAGCTTCTTAGGGGCCGACCAAGAGACCCAGTACTTC. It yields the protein CASFLGADQETQYF.

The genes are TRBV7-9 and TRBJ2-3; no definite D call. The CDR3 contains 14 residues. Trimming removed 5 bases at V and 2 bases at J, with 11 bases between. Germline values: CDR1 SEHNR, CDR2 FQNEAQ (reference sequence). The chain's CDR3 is CASSQLSTTDTQYF. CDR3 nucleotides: TGTGCCAGCAGCCAACTCTCAACCACAGATACGCAGTATTTT.

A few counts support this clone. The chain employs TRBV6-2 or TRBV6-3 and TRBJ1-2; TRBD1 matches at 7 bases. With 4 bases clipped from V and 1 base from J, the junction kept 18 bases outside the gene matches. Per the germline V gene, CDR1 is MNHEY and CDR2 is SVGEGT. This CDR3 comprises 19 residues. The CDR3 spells CASSSIMGLQQGSNYGYTF. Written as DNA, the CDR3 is TGTGCCAGCAGTTCCATCATGGGGCTCCAACAGGGGAGTAACTATGGCTACACCTTC.

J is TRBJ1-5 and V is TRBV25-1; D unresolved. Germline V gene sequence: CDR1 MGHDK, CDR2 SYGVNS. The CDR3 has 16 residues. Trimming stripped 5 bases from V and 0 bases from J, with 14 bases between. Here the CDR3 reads CASSPAGVTSNQPQHF. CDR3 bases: TGTGCCAGCAGTCCGGCCGGGGTTACTAGCAATCAGCCCCAGCATTTT.

This CDR3 is CSAADGTGGEKLFF. The CDR3 DNA reads as TGCAGCGCCGCGGATGGGACAGGGGGGGAAAAACTGTTTTTT. The chain is built from TRBV29-1 and TRBJ1-4, with 11 bases fitting TRBD1. The CDR3 consists of 14 residues. Per the germline V gene, CDR1 is SQVTM and CDR2 is ANQGSEA. Trimming took 7 bases from V and 8 from J; bases not matched to a gene: 9.

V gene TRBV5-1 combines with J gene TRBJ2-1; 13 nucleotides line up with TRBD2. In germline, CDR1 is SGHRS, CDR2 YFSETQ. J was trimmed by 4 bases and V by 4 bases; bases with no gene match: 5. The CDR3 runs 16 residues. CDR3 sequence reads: CASSPRLAGGYNEQFF. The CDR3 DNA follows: TGCGCCAGCAGCCCAAGACTAGCGGGGGGATACAATGAGCAGTTCTTC.

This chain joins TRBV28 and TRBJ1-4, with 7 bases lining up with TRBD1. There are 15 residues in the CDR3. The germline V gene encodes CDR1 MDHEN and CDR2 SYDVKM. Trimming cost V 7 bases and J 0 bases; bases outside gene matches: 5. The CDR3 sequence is CASTPRGATNEKLFF. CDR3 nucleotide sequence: TGTGCCAGCACCCCCAGGGGGGCAACTAATGAAAAACTGTTTTTT.

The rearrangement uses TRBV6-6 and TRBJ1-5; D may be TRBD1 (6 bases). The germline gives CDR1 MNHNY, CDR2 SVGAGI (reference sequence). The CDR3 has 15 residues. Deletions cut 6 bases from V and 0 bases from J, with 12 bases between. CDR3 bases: TGTGCCAGCAGCGTACGGGACATTAGCAATCAGCCCCAGCATTTT. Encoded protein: CASSVRDISNQPQHF.

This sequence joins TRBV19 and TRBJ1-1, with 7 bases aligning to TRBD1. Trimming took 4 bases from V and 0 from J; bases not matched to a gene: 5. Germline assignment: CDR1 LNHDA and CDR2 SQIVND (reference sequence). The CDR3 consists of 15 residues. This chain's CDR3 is CASSTRGQLNTEAFF. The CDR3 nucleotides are TGTGCCAGTAGTACAAGGGGACAGCTGAACACTGAAGCTTTCTTT.

CDR3 protein: CASSRSTGIREQYF. CDR3 in DNA: TGTGCCAGCTCACGCTCTACAGGAATCCGCGAGCAGTACTTC. This chain joins TRBV18 and TRBJ2-7, with TRBD1 as a possible D gene (5 bases). Trimming pared 4 bases from V and 6 bases from J, leaving 16 bases between. CDR1 KGHSH and CDR2 LQKENI come from the germline V gene. This CDR3 spans 14 amino acids.

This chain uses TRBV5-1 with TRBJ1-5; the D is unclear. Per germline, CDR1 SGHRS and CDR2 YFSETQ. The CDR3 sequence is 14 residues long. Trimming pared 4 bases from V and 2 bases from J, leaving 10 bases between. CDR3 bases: TGCGCCAGCAGCGCCAGAGGTGGCAATCAGCCCCAGCATTTT. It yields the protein CASSARGGNQPQHF.

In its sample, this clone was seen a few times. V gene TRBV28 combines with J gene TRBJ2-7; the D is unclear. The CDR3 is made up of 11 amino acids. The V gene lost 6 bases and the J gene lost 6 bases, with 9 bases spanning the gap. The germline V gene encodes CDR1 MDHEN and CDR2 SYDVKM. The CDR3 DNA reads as TGTGCCAGCAGCATCTGGAGCGAGCAGTACTTC. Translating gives CASSIWSEQYF.

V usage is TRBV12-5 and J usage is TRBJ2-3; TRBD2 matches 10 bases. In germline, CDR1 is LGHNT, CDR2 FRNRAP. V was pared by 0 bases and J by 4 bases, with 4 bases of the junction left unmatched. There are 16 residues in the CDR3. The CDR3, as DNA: TGTGCTAGTGGTTTGGTACCTAGCGGGGGACCAGATACGCAGTATTTT. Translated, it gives CASGLVPSGGPDTQYF.

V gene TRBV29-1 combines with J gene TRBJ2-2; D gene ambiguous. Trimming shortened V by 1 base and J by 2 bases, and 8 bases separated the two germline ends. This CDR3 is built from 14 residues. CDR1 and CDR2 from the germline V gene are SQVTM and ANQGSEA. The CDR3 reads CSVEVQSNTGELFF. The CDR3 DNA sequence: TGCAGCGTTGAAGTACAGAGCAACACCGGGGAGCTGTTTTTT.

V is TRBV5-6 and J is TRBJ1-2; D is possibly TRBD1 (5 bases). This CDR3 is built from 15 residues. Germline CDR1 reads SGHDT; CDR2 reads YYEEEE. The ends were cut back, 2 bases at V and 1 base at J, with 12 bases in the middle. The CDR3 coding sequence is TGTGCCAGCAGCTTCGGGGGGACTTTTAACTATGGCTACACCTTC. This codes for CASSFGGTFNYGYTF. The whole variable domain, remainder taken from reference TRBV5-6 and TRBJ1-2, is DAGVTQSPTHLIKTRGQQVTLRCSPKSGHDTVSWYQQALGQGPQFIFQYYEEEERQRGNFPDRFSGHQFPNYSSELNVNALLLGDSALYLCASSFGGTFNYGYTFGSGTRLTVV.